The 3 T cell receptor beta chains given below trace back to one sample, sequenced in a study of pediatric ulcerative colitis. Clones were read by immunoSEQ multiplex PCR, and TCRdb kept only the in-frame ones, dropping some. Of 54,000 or so clones detected, over 70% appear once; the ten largest clones hold about 1.5%. The sample taken for sequencing was blood. Receptors were obtained from a boy under 18 who was a control in a study of pediatric ulcerative colitis.

This clone appeared a single time. V gene TRBV27 combines with J gene TRBJ2-7; D may be TRBD1 (6 bases). The germline V gene encodes CDR1 MNHEY and CDR2 SMNVEV (reference sequence). This CDR3 comprises 15 residues. V lost 0 bases, J lost 3 bases, and 12 bases lay in between. CDR3 DNA sequence: TGTGCCAGCAGTTTATCGGGGGCGGGTAGCTACGAGCAGTACTTC. Protein product: CASSLSGAGSYEQYF.

The chain links TRBV5-4 to TRBJ2-7; the D gene is possibly TRBD2 (6 bases). V was shortened by 2 bases and J by 0 bases, with 9 bases between the two germline ends. The CDR3 covers 14 residues. The germline gives CDR1 SGHNT, CDR2 YYREEE (reference sequence). CDR3 loop: CASSFRGTSYEQYF. CDR3 DNA: TGTGCCAGCAGCTTTCGGGGGACCTCCTACGAGCAGTACTTC.

The rearrangement links TRBV5-1 to TRBJ2-1; D unclear. Per germline, CDR1 SGHRS and CDR2 YFSETQ. The CDR3 totals 16 residues. V was trimmed by 3 bases and J by 5 bases, leaving 18 bases between them. The CDR3, as DNA: TGCGCCAGCAGCTGGCTGGGCGGTATCGCCCACAATGAGCAGTTCTTC. It translates to CASSWLGGIAHNEQFF.